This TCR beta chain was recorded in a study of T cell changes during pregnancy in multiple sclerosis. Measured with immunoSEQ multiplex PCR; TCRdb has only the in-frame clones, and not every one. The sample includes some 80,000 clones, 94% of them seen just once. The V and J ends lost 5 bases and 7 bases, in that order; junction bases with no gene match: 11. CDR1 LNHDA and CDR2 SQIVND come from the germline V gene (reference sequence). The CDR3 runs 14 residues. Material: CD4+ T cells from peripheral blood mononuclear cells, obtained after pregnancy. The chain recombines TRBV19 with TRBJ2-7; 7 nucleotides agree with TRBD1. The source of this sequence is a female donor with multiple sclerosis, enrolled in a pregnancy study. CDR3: CASSFTGESGEQYF. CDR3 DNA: TGTGCCAGTAGTTTTACAGGGGAGTCGGGAGAGCAGTACTTC.